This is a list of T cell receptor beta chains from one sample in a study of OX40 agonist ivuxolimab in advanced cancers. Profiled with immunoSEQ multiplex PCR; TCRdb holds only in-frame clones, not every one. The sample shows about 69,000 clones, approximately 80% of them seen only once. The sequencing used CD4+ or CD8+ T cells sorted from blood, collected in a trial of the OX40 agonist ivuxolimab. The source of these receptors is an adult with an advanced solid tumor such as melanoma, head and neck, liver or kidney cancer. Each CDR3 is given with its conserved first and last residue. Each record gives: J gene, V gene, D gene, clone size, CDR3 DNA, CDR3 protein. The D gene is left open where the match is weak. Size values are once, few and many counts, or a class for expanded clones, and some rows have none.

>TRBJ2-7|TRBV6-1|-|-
TGTGCCAGCACCCCAAGGGGCCTACTCGAGCAGTACTTC
CASTPRGLLEQYF
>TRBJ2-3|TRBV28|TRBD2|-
TGTGCCAGCAAGCGGGAGGGTTTCTCAGATACGCAGTATTTT
CASKREGFSDTQYF
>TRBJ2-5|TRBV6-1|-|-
TGTGCCAGCAGTGAAGCGGACAGAGCGGAGACCCAGTACTTC
CASSEADRAETQYF
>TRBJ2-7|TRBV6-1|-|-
TGTGCCAGCAGTGGGGTGGGAGCTGGAGGAGAGCAGTACTTC
CASSGVGAGGEQYF
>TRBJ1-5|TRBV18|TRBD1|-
TGTGCCAGCTCTAAGAGAGTGGGGACAGGTGATCGAAGTGAGCCCCAGCATTTT
CASSKRVGTGDRSEPQHF
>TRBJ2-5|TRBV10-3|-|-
TGTGCCATCAGTGAGAAGGGGAAGGGGCAGACCCAGTACTTC
CAISEKGKGQTQYF
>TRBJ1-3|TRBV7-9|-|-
TGTGCCAGCAGCTTAAACTCTGGAAACACCATATATTTT
CASSLNSGNTIYF
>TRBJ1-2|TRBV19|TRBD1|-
TGTGCCAGTAGACCCGGGACAGGGAACTATGGCTACACCTTC
CASRPGTGNYGYTF
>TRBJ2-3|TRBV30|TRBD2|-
TGTGCCTGGAGTGTACTAGCGGGGGGGCAAAGAGATACGCAGTATTTT
CAWSVLAGGQRDTQYF
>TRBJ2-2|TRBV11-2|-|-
TGTGCCAGCAGCTGGGGGGTGTCGAACACCGGGGAGCTGTTTTTT
CASSWGVSNTGELFF
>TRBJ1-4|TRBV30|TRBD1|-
TGTGCCTGGACAGGGGGCATCGGTGAAAAACTGTTTTTT
CAWTGGIGEKLFF
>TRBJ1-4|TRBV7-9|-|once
TGTGCCAGCAGCTTAGGCCAGGGATTAGGTGAAAAACTGTTTTTT
CASSLGQGLGEKLFF
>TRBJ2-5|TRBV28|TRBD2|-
TGTGCCAGCCGCAGCCCGGGACTAGCGGAGACCCAGTACTTC
CASRSPGLAETQYF
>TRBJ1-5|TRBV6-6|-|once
TGTGCCAGCACCCGGGGGGACACAAATCAGCCCCAGCATTTT
CASTRGDTNQPQHF
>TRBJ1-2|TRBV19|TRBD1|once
TGTGCCAGCATAGCCGTGGACAGGGAATATGGCTACACCTTC
CASIAVDREYGYTF
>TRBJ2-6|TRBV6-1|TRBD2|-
TGTGCCAGCACCCCCGGGGGGGCTTGGGCCAACGTCCTGACTTTC
CASTPGGAWANVLTF
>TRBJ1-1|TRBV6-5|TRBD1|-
TGTGCCAGCAGTTACGGTACAGGGGCGGTGAACACTGAAGCTTTCTTT
CASSYGTGAVNTEAFF
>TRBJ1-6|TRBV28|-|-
TGTGCCAGCAGTTTTGCAGGGGCAGGGCAATTTAATTCACCCCTCCACTTT
CASSFAGAGQFNSPLHF
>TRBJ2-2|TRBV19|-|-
TGTGCCAGTAGTATAGGCGGTAACACCGGGGAGCTGTTTTTT
CASSIGGNTGELFF
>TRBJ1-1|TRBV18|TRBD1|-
TGTGCCAGCTCACCGGACAGGGAGAACACTGAAGCTTTCTTT
CASSPDRENTEAFF
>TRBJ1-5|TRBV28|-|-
TGTGCCAGCACCCTTGGGGGAGAGTATCAGCCCCAGCATTTT
CASTLGGEYQPQHF
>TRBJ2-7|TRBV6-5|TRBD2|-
TGTGCCAGCAGTTACCTTTGGGGGGGGAGAGAGCAGTACTTC
CASSYLWGGREQYF
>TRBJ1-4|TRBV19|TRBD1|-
TGTGCCAGTCTAGACAGGGGCGTTAATGAAAAACTGTTTTTT
CASLDRGVNEKLFF
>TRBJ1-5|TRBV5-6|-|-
TGTGCCAGCAGCTTGACGACCGGGACACATAGCAATCAGCCCCAGCATTTT
CASSLTTGTHSNQPQHF
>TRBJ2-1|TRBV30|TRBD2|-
TGTGCCTGGACTAAAAGCGGGGGCTACAATGAGCAGTTCTTC
CAWTKSGGYNEQFF
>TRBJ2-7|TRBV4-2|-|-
TGTGCCAGCAGCCAAGATCTCAGGGGGAGGGCCGGTGGGGAGCAGTACTTC
CASSQDLRGRAGGEQYF
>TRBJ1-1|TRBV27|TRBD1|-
TGTGCCAGCAGATCGGACAGGGTGAACACTGAAGCTTTCTTT
CASRSDRVNTEAFF
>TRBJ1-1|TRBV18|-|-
TGTGCCAGCTCACCACAGAACACTGAAGCTTTCTTT
CASSPQNTEAFF
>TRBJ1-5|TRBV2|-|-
TGTGCCAGCTTGGGGGGCACGGGAAATCAGCCCCAGCATTTT
CASLGGTGNQPQHF
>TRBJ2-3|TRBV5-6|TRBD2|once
TGTGCCAGCAGCTTTCGCCTCTTGGGCGGGGGGCCCACAGATACGCAGTATTTT
CASSFRLLGGGPTDTQYF
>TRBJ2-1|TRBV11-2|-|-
TGTGCCAGCAGCGTCGAGAACGACCCCTACAATGAGCAGTTCTTC
CASSVENDPYNEQFF
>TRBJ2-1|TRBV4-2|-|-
TGTGCCAGCAGCCAAGATAGGGAGATTGAGCAGTTCTTC
CASSQDREIEQFF
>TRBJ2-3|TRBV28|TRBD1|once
TGTGCCAGCAGTTCGACTTTCCGGGACAGGACAGATACGCAGTATTTT
CASSSTFRDRTDTQYF
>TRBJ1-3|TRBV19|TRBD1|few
TGTGCCAGTAGTCCCCAGGGGGCTGGAAACACCATATATTTT
CASSPQGAGNTIYF
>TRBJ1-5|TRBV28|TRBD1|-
TGTGCCAGCAGCCCGACAGGGGGTTCCAATCAGCCCCAGCATTTT
CASSPTGGSNQPQHF
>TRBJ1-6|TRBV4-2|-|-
TGTGCCAGCAGCCAAGTGGGGCGGGGGGATAATTCACCCCTCCACTTT
CASSQVGRGDNSPLHF
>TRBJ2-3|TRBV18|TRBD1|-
TGTGCCAGCTCACCAAGGGGACAGGGGCCCACAGATACGCAGTATTTT
CASSPRGQGPTDTQYF
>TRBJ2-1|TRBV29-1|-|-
TGCAGCGACTGGGAAGGCCGCTCGGGTGAGCAGTTCTTC
CSDWEGRSGEQFF
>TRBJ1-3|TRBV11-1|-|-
TGTGCCAGCAGCTTTTCGCCTCCGGGTCCCTCTGGAAACACCATATATTTT
CASSFSPPGPSGNTIYF
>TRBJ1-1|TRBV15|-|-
TGTGCCACCAGAGGTGGGGGAGTAGAGAACACTGAAGCTTTCTTT
CATRGGGVENTEAFF
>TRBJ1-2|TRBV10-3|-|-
TGTGCCATCAGTGACAGGGATGGCTACACCTTC
CAISDRDGYTF
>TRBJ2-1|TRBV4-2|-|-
TGTGCCAGCAGCCGGAGCGGTACCTCCTACAATGAGCAGTTCTTC
CASSRSGTSYNEQFF
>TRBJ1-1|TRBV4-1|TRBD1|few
TGCGCCAGCAGCAGCCTACCCTACAGGGGACTGAACACTGAAGCTTTCTTT
CASSSLPYRGLNTEAFF
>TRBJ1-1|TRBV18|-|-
TGTGCCAGCTCACCGAACGGGGGCGGACTTACCACTGAAGCTTTCTTT
CASSPNGGGLTTEAFF